The 16 T cell receptor beta chains presented below share a single source sample, sequenced in a study of post-analysis software for immune sequencing data. Overall study results and limits: Patients used four to six TRBV segments, including TRBV5-6, TRBV5-1 and TRBV20-1, more often than controls.

Included in the TCR beta cDNA libraries were unique molecular identifiers. One entry per CDR3 protein, called by TCRdb with MiXCR from the PCR reads. The data show fewer than 600,000 distinct CDR3 sequences, less than 45% seen once. Their antigen targets remain unknown. Sequenced: blood. These receptors were taken from a girl between 5 and 17 years old with multiple sclerosis.

V usage is TRBV20-1 and J usage is TRBJ2-5; D possibly corresponds to TRBD1 (5 bases). Trimming removed 1 base at V and 5 bases at J, with 14 bases between. Germline values: CDR1 DFQATT, CDR2 SNEGSKA (reference sequence). The CDR3 is 14 residues long. Here the CDR3 reads CSARAARAGETQYF. CDR3 nucleotides: TGCAGTGCTAGAGCCGCCAGGGCAGGGGAGACCCAGTACTTC.

CDR3 bases: TGCAGTGCTATCCCAGGGACAGGCTCCTACGAGCAGTACTTC. As protein: CSAIPGTGSYEQYF. The rearrangement joins TRBV20-1 to TRBJ2-7, with 8 bases that match TRBD1. The CDR3 consists of 14 residues. J lost 0 bases, V lost 4 bases, and 5 bases had no gene match. Germline CDR1 DFQATT, CDR2 SNEGSKA (reference sequence).

The rearrangement uses TRBV7-8 and TRBJ2-1; no definite D call. The J call may be mistaken, given a closer DNA end match to TRBJ2-7. CDR3 size: 16 residues. CDR1 and CDR2 (germline): SGHVS, FQNEAQ. CDR3 sequence: CASSLAYRGSYNEQYF. CDR3 in DNA: TGTGCCAGCAGCTTAGCGTACAGAGGTTCCTACAATGAGCAGTACTTC.

The genes are TRBV4-1 and TRBJ2-1, with D possibly being TRBD2 (5 bases). Germline CDR1 and CDR2: MGHRA and YSYEKL. The V end was cut by 1 base, the J end by 5 bases, with 24 bases between. The CDR3 sequence is 19 residues long. In DNA, the CDR3 is TGCGCCAGCAGCCAAGGTCTCACTCGGATGGTAGCGCTAAACAATGAGCAGTTCTTC. Its protein is CASSQGLTRMVALNNEQFF.

The chain couples TRBV6-6 to TRBJ2-1, with D maybe TRBD2 (7 bases). V lost 6 bases, J lost 10 bases, and 13 bases lay in between. Looked up from germline, CDR1 is MNHNY and CDR2 is SVGAGI (reference sequence). The CDR3 spans 12 residues. The CDR3 nucleotides read TGTGCCAGCAGGGGGGGGCGAAACGAGCAGTTCTTC. This codes for CASRGGRNEQFF.

The gene calls are TRBV20-1 and TRBJ2-7; no clear D gene. Germline loops: CDR1 DFQATT, CDR2 SNEGSKA (reference sequence). The CDR3 length is 10 residues. Trimming cost V 1 base and J 5 bases, with 3 bases left between them. The CDR3 is CSARAHEQYF. Written as DNA, the CDR3 is TGCAGTGCTAGAGCACACGAGCAGTACTTC.

The table lists this clonotype with a few counts. The chain joins TRBV28 to TRBJ1-5; D is uncertain. Germline V lookup: CDR1 MDHEN, CDR2 SYDVKM. Trimming removed 0 bases from V and 7 bases from J, with 4 bases in between. The CDR3 loop spans 12 amino acids. The CDR3 region has the DNA TGTGCCAGCAGTTTATGGGGACAGCCCCAGCATTTT. Encoded protein: CASSLWGQPQHF.

This chain connects TRBV10-3 to TRBJ2-5; 10 bases are shared with TRBD1. CDR1 is ENHRY, CDR2 SYGVKD, per germline. The CDR3 is 14 residues long. V was clipped by 4 bases and J by 11 bases; unmatched bases: 10. This CDR3 is CAISVRQGAGEQYF. Written as DNA, the CDR3 is TGTGCCATCAGTGTGCGACAGGGGGCGGGTGAGCAGTACTTC.

CDR3 in amino acids: CASRAAGGVGSNYGYTF. In nucleotides, the CDR3 is TGTGCCAGCAGGGCAGCAGGGGGCGTGGGCTCCAACTATGGCTACACCTTC. The chain joins TRBV6-1 to TRBJ1-2, with 8 bases matching TRBD1. Germline assignment: CDR1 MNHNS and CDR2 SASEGT. CDR3 length: 17 residues. V lost 6 bases to trimming and J lost 2 bases; unmatched junction nucleotides: 14.

V and J are TRBV29-1 and TRBJ2-5; no clear D gene. Trimming pared 6 bases from V and 5 bases from J, leaving 16 bases between. The CDR3 consists of 13 residues. The germline V gene encodes CDR1 SQVTM and CDR2 ANQGSEA. CDR3 amino acids: CSVLTLSRETQYF. CDR3 sequence (DNA): TGCAGCGTCCTAACCCTTTCCCGTGAGACCCAGTACTTC.

This chain joins TRBV4-1 and TRBJ2-3; D unclear. Germline lookup yields CDR1 MGHRA and CDR2 YSYEKL. Between the trimmed V and J ends, which lost 3 bases and 1 base, there was a span of 5 bases. This CDR3 has 13 residues. The CDR3: CASSQQGTDTQYF. CDR3 bases: TGCGCCAGCAGCCAGCAGGGCACAGATACGCAGTATTTT.

Comments on this clonotype: This clone may be a read error of a much larger clone one base away. This rearrangement joins TRBV14 to TRBJ2-5; the match to TRBD2 covers 12 bases. From germline, CDR1 is SGHDN and CDR2 FVKESK. CDR3 length equals 17 residues. Unmatched junction bases numbered 13, after V lost 0 bases and J lost 11 bases. CDR3 in amino acids: CASSQDLTSGSGDEQYF. The CDR3 DNA is TGTGCCAGCAGCCAAGATTTGACTAGCGGGAGCGGGGATGAGCAGTACTTC.

This clonotype was detected ten times or more. The rearrangement uses TRBV7-2 and TRBJ2-3, with D unresolved. The germline gives CDR1 SGHTA, CDR2 FQGNSA. CDR3 length equals 13 residues. Deletions cut 1 base from V and 1 base from J, with 3 bases between. CDR3 residues: CASSLGGTDTQYF. As DNA, the CDR3 is TGTGCCAGCAGCTTAGGTGGCACAGATACGCAGTATTTT.

The table lists this clonotype with a few counts. The rearrangement links TRBV20-1 to TRBJ2-7; 7 nucleotides agree with TRBD2. Trimming took 0 bases from V and 2 from J; bases not matched to a gene: 10. The CDR3 runs 16 residues. Germline values: CDR1 DFQATT, CDR2 SNEGSKA (reference sequence). The CDR3 region has the DNA TGCAGTGCTAGAGATAGGGCTAGCGGCGACACCTACGAGCAGTACTTC. This gives the protein CSARDRASGDTYEQYF.

The chain has TRBV7-9 and TRBJ2-3, with a possible D match to TRBD1 (6 bases). With 8 bases removed from V and 4 bases from J, the gap between germline ends came to 13 bases. Germline V lookup: CDR1 SEHNR, CDR2 FQNEAQ (reference sequence). This CDR3 has 13 residues. The CDR3 DNA reads TGTGCCAGCGTTCCACAGGGACCAGATACGCAGTATTTT. It specifies CASVPQGPDTQYF.

The chain recombines TRBV25-1 with TRBJ2-1, with a weak D call TRBD2 (5 bases). The V end was cut by 3 bases, the J end by 12 bases, with 18 bases between. Germline V lookup: CDR1 MGHDK, CDR2 SYGVNS. The CDR3 has 14 residues. The CDR3 DNA reads TGTGCCAGCAGTGACTCATTTGGACTTCATCGGCAGTTCTTC. Translating gives CASSDSFGLHRQFF.